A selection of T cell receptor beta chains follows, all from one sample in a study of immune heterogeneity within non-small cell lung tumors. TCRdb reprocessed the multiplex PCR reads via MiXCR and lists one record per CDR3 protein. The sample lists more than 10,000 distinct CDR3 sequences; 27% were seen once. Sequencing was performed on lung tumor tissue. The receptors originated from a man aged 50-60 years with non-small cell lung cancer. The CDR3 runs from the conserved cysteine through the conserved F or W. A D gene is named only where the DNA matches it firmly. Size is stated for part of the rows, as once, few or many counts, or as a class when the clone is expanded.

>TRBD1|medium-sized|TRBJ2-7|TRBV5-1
CASSPGQDLRQYF
TGCGCCAGCAGCCCTGGACAGGACCTTCGGCAGTACTTC
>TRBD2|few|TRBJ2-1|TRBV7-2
CASGTVAGGRSGQFF
TGTGCCAGCGGGACCGTAGCGGGAGGTCGCTCCGGGCAGTTCTTC
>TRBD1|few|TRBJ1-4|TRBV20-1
CSAENRGANEKLFF
TGCAGTGCAGAAAACAGGGGTGCTAATGAAAAACTGTTTTTT
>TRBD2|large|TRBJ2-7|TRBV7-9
CASSRQELAVHYEQYF
TGTGCCAGCAGCCGCCAAGAGCTAGCGGTTCACTACGAGCAGTACTTC
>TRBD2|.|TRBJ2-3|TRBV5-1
CASSLVGLAGGRDTQYF
TGCGCCAGCAGCTTGGTTGGACTAGCGGGGGGTAGAGATACGCAGTATTTT
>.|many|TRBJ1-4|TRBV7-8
CASSPMPSRNEKLFF
TGTGCCAGCAGCCCAATGCCCAGTAGGAATGAAAAACTGTTTTTT
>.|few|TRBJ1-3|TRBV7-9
CASSPDSGNTIYF
TGTGCCAGCAGCCCCGACTCTGGAAACACCATATATTTT
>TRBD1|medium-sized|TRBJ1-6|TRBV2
CASSELGQVASPLHF
TGTGCCAGCAGTGAATTGGGACAGGTGGCTTCACCCCTCCACTTT
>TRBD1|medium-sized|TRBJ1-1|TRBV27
CASSLGRAGGMNTEAFF
TGTGCCAGCAGTTTAGGGCGGGCAGGGGGCATGAACACTGAAGCTTTCTTT
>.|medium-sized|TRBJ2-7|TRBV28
CASSLDPSYSYEQYF
TGTGCCAGCAGTTTGGACCCTAGCTACTCCTACGAGCAGTACTTC
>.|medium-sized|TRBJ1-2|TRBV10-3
CAISEEGDYGYTF
TGTGCCATCAGTGAGGAGGGCGACTATGGCTACACCTTC
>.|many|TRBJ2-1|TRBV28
CASSLFGRGDYNEQFF
TGTGCCAGCAGCCTTTTCGGGCGCGGGGATTACAATGAGCAGTTCTTC
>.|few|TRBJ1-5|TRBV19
CASSIKGDNQPQHF
TGTGCCAGTAGTATAAAGGGGGACAATCAGCCCCAGCATTTT
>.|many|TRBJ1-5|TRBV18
CASSPQQGNQPQHF
TGTGCCAGCTCACCTCAACAGGGCAATCAGCCCCAGCATTTT
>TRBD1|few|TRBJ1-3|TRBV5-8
CASSLRDRGSGNTIYF
TGTGCCAGCAGCCTCCGGGACAGGGGCTCTGGAAACACCATATATTTT
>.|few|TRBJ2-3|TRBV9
CASSAGGGPDTQYF
TGTGCCAGCAGCGCCGGAGGAGGGCCCGATACGCAGTATTTT
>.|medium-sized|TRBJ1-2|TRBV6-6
CASSYRPGGAGYGYTF
TGTGCCAGCAGTTATCGACCCGGGGGGGCAGGCTATGGCTACACCTTC
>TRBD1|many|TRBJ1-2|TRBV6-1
CASSTGQGIYGYTF
TGTGCCAGCAGTACCGGACAGGGCATCTATGGCTACACCTTC
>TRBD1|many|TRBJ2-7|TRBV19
CASSPKDRVSEQYF
TGTGCCAGTAGTCCCAAGGACAGGGTGAGCGAGCAGTACTTC
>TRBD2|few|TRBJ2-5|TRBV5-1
CASSLSSPGRVGETQYF
TGCGCCAGCAGCTTGAGTTCACCGGGGAGGGTCGGAGAGACCCAGTACTTC
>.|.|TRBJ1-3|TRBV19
CASRDNSGNTIYF
TGTGCCAGTAGGGATAACTCTGGAAACACCATATATTTT
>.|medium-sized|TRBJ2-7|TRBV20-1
CSASNSLLGYEQYF
TGCAGTGCTAGTAATTCGCTTTTAGGCTACGAGCAGTACTTC
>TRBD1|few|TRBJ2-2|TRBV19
CASSQTGVVTGELFF
TGTGCCAGTAGCCAAACAGGGGTGGTCACCGGGGAGCTGTTTTTT
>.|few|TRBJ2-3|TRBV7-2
CASSFRRSEDTQYF
TGTGCCAGCAGCTTCAGGCGATCCGAGGATACGCAGTATTTT